This T cell receptor beta chain was obtained from a study of neoadjuvant anti-PD-1 for oral cavity cancer. The CDR3 is made up of 14 amino acids. V lost 4 bases and J 1 base, leaving 11 bases between the germline ends. Germline V gene data show CDR1 as SGDLS and CDR2 as YYNGEE. Some clones are missing from TCRdb's copy, which holds only in-frame ones; the method was immunoSEQ multiplex PCR. The data show roughly 7,000 clones, 60% to 80% seen once. The rearrangement links TRBV9 to TRBJ1-1; the D is unclear. The specimen comprised PBMCs, sampled before nivolumab (anti-PD-1) treatment. This TCR was sampled from a person between 40 and 79 years old with oral cavity squamous cell carcinoma. The CDR3 DNA reads TGTGCCAGCAGCCCTCCCCCAACGAACACTGAAGCTTTCTTT. Residues: CASSPPPTNTEAFF.